This is a list of T cell receptor beta chains from one sample in a study of T cell repertoires in cytomegalovirus infection. Each CDR3 protein gets one entry after TCRdb re-called the reads with MiXCR. The sample shows 250,000 to 300,000 distinct CDR3 sequences, 8% to 9.5% of them seen only once. The sequencing input was PBMCs. All receptors derive from a human donor in good health (CMV status not recorded). Some clones in this sample may be carry-over from other donors' samples. The CDR3 runs from the conserved cysteine through the conserved F or W. Fields, in order: V gene, J gene, D gene, clone size, CDR3 DNA, CDR3 protein. A D gene is named only where the DNA matches it firmly. Size values are once, few and many counts, or a class for expanded clones, and some rows have none.

TRBV12-3/TRBV12-4	TRBJ1-5	-	many	TGTGCCAGCAGTCCGCGAACAGGGATCCAGCCCCAGCATTTT	CASSPRTGIQPQHF
TRBV28	TRBJ2-7	-	few	TGTGCCAGCAGCCGCGGAGAGGGGCCCCGCTACGAGCAGTACTTC	CASSRGEGPRYEQYF
TRBV7-9	TRBJ2-6	-	many	TGTGCCAGCAGCCAAGACCCTTCTGGGGCCAACGTCCTGACTTTC	CASSQDPSGANVLTF
TRBV27	TRBJ1-1	-	few	TGTGCCAGCAGTTTCAGGGCCACAAACACTGAAGCTTTCTTT	CASSFRATNTEAFF
TRBV24-1	TRBJ1-5	-	-	TGTGCCACCAGTGACAATACGGACTATGCGCAGCATTTT	CATSDNTDYAQHF
TRBV20-1	TRBJ1-1	-	-	TGCAGTGCTAGATTTCGGCAGGGCATGGGCACTGAAGCTTTCTTT	CSARFRQGMGTEAFF
TRBV12-3/TRBV12-4	TRBJ2-5	-	many	TGTGCCAGCAGTATCCCCGAGCGGCCTGAGACCCAGTACTTC	CASSIPERPETQYF
TRBV20-1	TRBJ1-1	TRBD1	many	TGCAGTGCAAGGGACAGGGTCATATATACTGAAGCTTTCTTT	CSARDRVIYTEAFF
TRBV12-3/TRBV12-4	TRBJ2-5	TRBD2	-	TGTGCCAGCAGTTCCCGGGGGGTTACAGAGACCCAGTACTTC	CASSSRGVTETQYF
TRBV7-3	TRBJ2-3	-	many	TGTGCCAGCAGCCGGACGGGGGCTAGCACAGATACGCAGTATTTT	CASSRTGASTDTQYF
TRBV7-2	TRBJ2-5	TRBD2	many	TGTGCCAGCAGCTTAGGGGGACTAGCGGGAGCCGGAAAGGAGACCCAGTACTTC	CASSLGGLAGAGKETQYF
TRBV6-2/TRBV6-3	TRBJ2-1	TRBD2	many	TGTGCCAGCTACCTAGCGGGAGGGGGAAATGAGCAGTTCTTC	CASYLAGGGNEQFF
TRBV19	TRBJ2-1	-	few	TGTGCCAGTATGCGGGGCTCCTACAATGAGCAGTTCTTC	CASMRGSYNEQFF
TRBV19	TRBJ1-1	-	few	TGTGCCAGTAGTATAGCCGGGGGGAGATTGAACACTGAAGCTTTCTTT	CASSIAGGRLNTEAFF
TRBV7-8	TRBJ2-5	TRBD2	many	TGTGCCAGCAGCTTCTCCGAGCGGGAGAGGGAGACCCAGTACTTC	CASSFSERERETQYF
TRBV5-1	TRBJ1-1	-	many	TGCGCCAGCAGCCGCGGCTGGGGGGGCCGGGACACTGAAGCTTTCTTT	CASSRGWGGRDTEAFF
TRBV6-2/TRBV6-3	TRBJ1-1	TRBD1	-	TGTGCCAGCATCTGGAGGACAGGGCATGAAGCTTTCTTT	CASIWRTGHEAFF
TRBV7-2	TRBJ1-6	-	many	TGTGCCAGCAGCTGGGGGGGGGGTTCACCCCTCCACTTT	CASSWGGGSPLHF
TRBV28	TRBJ2-4	TRBD2	few	TGTGCCAGCAGCTCCGGGGGGGCGTCCAAAAACATTCAGTACTTC	CASSSGGASKNIQYF
TRBV7-2	TRBJ1-6	-	-	TGTGCCAGCAGCTTAGAGTTCACAGGGAGTTCACCCCTCCACTTT	CASSLEFTGSSPLHF
TRBV4-3	TRBJ1-1	-	many	TGCGCCAGCAGCCCTAATGCGGTCATGAACACTGAAGCTTTCTTT	CASSPNAVMNTEAFF
TRBV6-6	TRBJ2-7	TRBD2	few	TGTGCCACAGGCTTGACTAGCGGGGCCTACGAGCAGTACTTC	CATGLTSGAYEQYF
TRBV6-2/TRBV6-3	TRBJ1-5	-	many	TGTGCCAGCCGCGGTCAGGGGCACTCAAGCAATCAGCCCCAGCATTTT	CASRGQGHSSNQPQHF
TRBV2	TRBJ1-5	-	-	TGTGCCAGCAGTGCCTTCGGATTCACTCAGCCCCAGCATTTT	CASSAFGFTQPQHF
TRBV11-2	TRBJ2-1	TRBD1	many	TGTGCCAGCAGCTTGGACAGGTTTTATGAGCAGTTCTTC	CASSLDRFYEQFF
TRBV6-5	TRBJ2-1	-	few	TGTGCCAGCAGTTACCCGAGCGGAGCAGGGTACAATGAGCAGTTCTTC	CASSYPSGAGYNEQFF
TRBV11-2	TRBJ2-3	TRBD2	-	TGTGCCAGCAGCTTAGGTGGCCCGGGACTAGCGGGAGCCTTCACAGATACGCAGTATTTT	CASSLGGPGLAGAFTDTQYF
TRBV7-2	TRBJ2-1	-	many	TGTGCCAGCAGCTTAGAATACGCGGGGTTCTACAATGAGCAGTTCTTC	CASSLEYAGFYNEQFF
TRBV6-6	TRBJ2-5	-	-	TGTGCCAGCTCCCTTGACGGGGCCAGTCTTTCCCAAGAGACCCAGTACTTC	CASSLDGASLSQETQYF
TRBV7-3	TRBJ2-5	TRBD2	many	TGTGCCAGCAGCTCCAATGGGGGGGTAGAAGAGACCCAGTACTTC	CASSSNGGVEETQYF
TRBV2	TRBJ2-5	TRBD1	few	TGTGCCAGCAGGCTGGACAGGTACCAAGAGACCCAGTACTTC	CASRLDRYQETQYF